This T cell receptor beta chain was profiled in a study of cytomegalovirus exposure and HLA in healthy donors. Study observations and caveats: A previous analysis found most TCR beta V segments productive roughly 90% or roughly 30% of the time. Evidence from a later analysis indicated that most CMV-associated TCR beta chains looked HLA-restricted.

As for this clone: Its specificity is unknown.

Each donor was nominally healthy when sampled (though unrecorded immune exposures were likely). Primers for the PCR totalled 60 Vbeta and 13 Jbeta. Assay used: immunoSEQ multiplex PCR; TCRdb lists only in-frame clones, some missing. The sample contains 170,000 or so clones, 84% of which appear only once. The length of the CDR3 is 13 residues. Germline CDR1 is MNHEY and CDR2 is SMNVEV (reference sequence). V lost 3 bases and J 1 base, leaving 6 bases between the germline ends. The chain carries TRBV27 and TRBJ1-1; no firm D call. This clonotype was obtained from a boy aged 2 to 10 in good health and CMV-seronegative. The source material was PBMCs. CDR3 bases: TGTGCCAGCAGTTTCGGGGAGAACACTGAAGCTTTCTTT. Translation gives CASSFGENTEAFF.